These T cell receptor beta chains were read from a single sample in a study of T-cell reconstitution after alpha-beta-depleted transplantation in children. Via MiXCR, TCRdb re-called the PCR reads, giving one row per CDR3 protein. The sample holds fewer than 700,000 distinct CDR3 sequences; about an eighth are singletons and the top ten take roughly 2.3%. The specimen was PBMCs, mostly from graft donor cells, collected 360 days after TCRalphabeta/CD19-depleted stem cell transplant. The receptors derive from a male patient younger than 18 who had a stem cell transplant for acute myeloid leukemia, so the T cells may come from the graft donor. The CDR3 runs from the conserved cysteine through the conserved F or W. D genes are given only for firm matches. Size is stated for part of the rows, as once, few or many counts, or as a class when the clone is expanded.

j_call v_call clone_size d_call cdr3_aa cdr3_nt
TRBJ2-7 TRBV4-3 - TRBD2 CASSQDNSGIFLYEQYF TGCGCCAGCAGCCAAGATAATAGCGGGATCTTCCTCTACGAGCAGTACTTC
TRBJ2-1 TRBV6-2/TRBV6-3 - - CASSYPGLRNEQFF TGTGCCAGCAGTTACCCGGGACTTAGGAATGAGCAGTTCTTC
TRBJ2-2 TRBV24-1 - TRBD1 CATSRVTGLGTGELFF TGTGCCACCAGTAGGGTGACAGGGCTAGGGACCGGGGAGCTGTTTTTT
TRBJ2-7 TRBV20-1 few - CSATNYEQYF TGCAGTGCTACAAATTACGAGCAGTACTTC
TRBJ2-1 TRBV29-1 - - CSVKRQEPYNEQFF TGCAGCGTGAAAAGACAGGAACCCTACAATGAGCAGTTCTTC
TRBJ2-7 TRBV5-1 few TRBD1 CASSRDSTNEQYF TGCGCCAGCAGCCGGGACAGTACTAACGAGCAGTACTTC
TRBJ1-3 TRBV6-1 - - CATKTGNTIYF TGTGCCACTAAGACGGGAAACACCATATATTTT
TRBJ2-7 TRBV27 - TRBD2 CASSFRAGGPIDEQYF TGTGCCAGCAGTTTTCGAGCGGGAGGGCCCATCGACGAGCAGTACTTC
TRBJ2-3 TRBV24-1 few - CATSDRVEEKGGTDTQYF TGTGCCACCAGTGATCGAGTCGAAGAGAAGGGGGGCACAGATACGCAGTATTTT
TRBJ2-3 TRBV28 many - CASSPQQGTDTQYF TGTGCCAGCAGTCCTCAACAGGGTACAGATACGCAGTATTTT
TRBJ2-3 TRBV7-3 few TRBD2 CASSLSGGRAVGRSTDTQYF TGTGCCAGCAGCTTATCTGGCGGGAGGGCCGTGGGTAGGAGCACAGATACGCAGTATTTT
TRBJ1-1 TRBV7-9 many - CASSPTGGITEAFF TGTGCCAGCAGCCCCACCGGAGGCATCACTGAAGCTTTCTTT
TRBJ2-3 TRBV20-1 - - CSANSRPSTDTQYF TGCAGTGCTAACAGCAGACCTAGCACAGATACGCAGTATTTT
TRBJ2-1 TRBV12-3/TRBV12-4 few TRBD2 CASSSRGLAILREYEQFF TGTGCCAGCAGTTCCCGTGGACTAGCGATTTTGAGGGAATATGAGCAGTTCTTC
TRBJ2-7 TRBV28 - TRBD2 CASSPPGRDEQYF TGTGCCAGCAGTCCGCCCGGGAGGGACGAGCAGTACTTC
TRBJ2-7 TRBV11-2 - TRBD2 CASSTAGTSGKMRAYEQYF TGTGCCAGCAGCACCGCCGGGACTAGCGGGAAGATGAGGGCCTACGAGCAGTACTTC
TRBJ2-3 TRBV18 many - CASSPMADTQYF TGTGCCAGCTCTCCTATGGCCGATACGCAGTATTTT
TRBJ2-1 TRBV20-1 many - CSARDVGSTYNEQFF TGCAGTGCTAGAGATGTCGGGAGCACCTACAATGAGCAGTTCTTC
TRBJ2-7 TRBV5-1 once TRBD1 CASSLAIGQGTYEQYF TGCGCCAGCAGCTTGGCCATTGGACAGGGTACCTACGAGCAGTACTTC
TRBJ2-3 TRBV7-9 few - CASRQEVADTQYF TGTGCCAGCAGGCAGGAGGTAGCAGATACGCAGTATTTT
TRBJ2-7 TRBV7-9 many - CASSLRTSNGYEQYF TGTGCCAGCAGCTTACGGACTTCTAATGGCTACGAGCAGTACTTC
TRBJ2-7 TRBV7-2 few TRBD1 CASSLGTGQGWYEQYF TGTGCCAGCAGCTTAGGGACGGGACAGGGGTGGTACGAGCAGTACTTC
TRBJ2-5 TRBV5-1 - - CASSLANGVGETQYF TGCGCCAGCAGCTTGGCCAATGGGGTAGGAGAGACCCAGTACTTC
TRBJ2-7 TRBV7-8 - TRBD2 CASSLAREKPYEQYF TGTGCCAGCAGCTTGGCGCGGGAGAAGCCCTACGAGCAGTACTTC
TRBJ2-3 TRBV7-3 many TRBD1 CASTLRTGRTDTQYF TGTGCCAGTACGCTCAGGACAGGCCGCACAGATACGCAGTATTTT
TRBJ1-6 TRBV9 few - CASSGPGLNSPLHF TGTGCCAGCAGCGGCCCAGGGCTCAATTCACCCCTCCACTTT
TRBJ2-7 TRBV6-5 many - CASSYGDTLNTYEQYF TGTGCCAGCAGTTACGGGGACACCCTTAATACCTACGAGCAGTACTTC
TRBJ2-3 TRBV5-5 - - CASSLGGKDTQYF TGTGCCAGCAGCTTGGGGGGTAAAGATACGCAGTATTTT
TRBJ2-2 TRBV12-3/TRBV12-4 many - CASSRSGTGELFF TGTGCCAGCAGTCGTAGTGGTACCGGGGAGCTGTTTTTT
TRBJ2-5 TRBV7-9 - - CASSLKGDETQYF TGTGCCAGCAGCTTAAAAGGGGATGAGACCCAGTACTTC
TRBJ2-7 TRBV4-3 - TRBD1 CASSPTRQGFYEQYF TGCGCCAGCAGCCCCACTCGACAGGGCTTCTACGAGCAGTACTTC
TRBJ1-2 TRBV7-3 few - CASSLQANYGYTF TGTGCCAGCAGCTTACAGGCTAACTATGGCTACACCTTC
TRBJ2-7 TRBV21-1 - - CASSKESPSSGRAVNTEQYF TGTGCCAGCAGCAAAGAATCCCCATCTAGCGGGAGGGCCGTAAACACCGAGCAGTACTTC
TRBJ2-1 TRBV6-4 - TRBD2 CASSDNGLGLAGGLSSYNEQFF TGTGCCAGCAGTGACAACGGACTCGGGCTAGCGGGAGGCTTAAGCTCCTACAATGAGCAGTTCTTC
TRBJ2-7 TRBV27 - TRBD2 CASSLGAGGAYEQYF TGTGCCAGCAGTTTAGGGGCGGGAGGAGCCTACGAGCAGTACTTC
TRBJ2-2 TRBV29-1 - TRBD1 CSVVVIPGTGTGELFF TGCAGCGTGGTAGTTATACCCGGGACAGGGACCGGGGAGCTGTTTTTT
TRBJ2-2 TRBV4-3 few TRBD2 CASSQGAGGPDTGELFF TGCGCCAGCAGCCAAGGGGCGGGAGGGCCGGACACCGGGGAGCTGTTTTTT
TRBJ1-2 TRBV28 few TRBD1 CASTPPDRRDYGYTF TGTGCCAGCACCCCCCCGGACAGGAGGGACTATGGCTACACCTTC
TRBJ2-7 TRBV25-1 - - CASSAYNSFSGEQYF TGTGCCAGCAGTGCTTACAATAGTTTCAGCGGGGAGCAGTACTTC
TRBJ2-7 TRBV6-5 many - CASSYGLGQVSNYEQYF TGTGCCAGCAGTTACGGTCTAGGTCAGGTTTCCAACTACGAGCAGTACTTC
TRBJ2-7 TRBV5-1 - TRBD2 CASSLARGRTYEQYF TGCGCCAGCAGCTTGGCTCGCGGGAGGACTTACGAGCAGTACTTC